The following is a TCR beta chain sequence with its context. What it binds is not known. The sample originates from a study of Tregs in tolerant kidney transplant recipients. Study-level results: This study did not directly address biological reproducibility. Findings come from small patient numbers and require larger validation.

Unstimulated Tregs (CD4+CD25+CD127-) and CD4+CD25- non-Tregs were sorted from PBMCs. Method: immunoSEQ multiplex PCR; TCRdb's copy keeps in-frame clones and lacks some. The sample records approximately 16,000 clones, approximately 90% being singletons. The sequence came from a human donor in good health. Sequenced input: CD8+ T cells from blood.

The CDR3 spells CASSQEVRRNTEAFF. CDR3 DNA: TGCGCCAGCAGCCAAGAGGTCCGAAGGAACACTGAAGCTTTCTTT. The V and J genes are TRBV4-1 and TRBJ1-1, with no clear D. Germline V CDR1 and CDR2: MGHRA, YSYEKL. The CDR3 sequence is 15 residues long. V gave up 0 bases and J gave up 1 base, with 9 bases separating them.